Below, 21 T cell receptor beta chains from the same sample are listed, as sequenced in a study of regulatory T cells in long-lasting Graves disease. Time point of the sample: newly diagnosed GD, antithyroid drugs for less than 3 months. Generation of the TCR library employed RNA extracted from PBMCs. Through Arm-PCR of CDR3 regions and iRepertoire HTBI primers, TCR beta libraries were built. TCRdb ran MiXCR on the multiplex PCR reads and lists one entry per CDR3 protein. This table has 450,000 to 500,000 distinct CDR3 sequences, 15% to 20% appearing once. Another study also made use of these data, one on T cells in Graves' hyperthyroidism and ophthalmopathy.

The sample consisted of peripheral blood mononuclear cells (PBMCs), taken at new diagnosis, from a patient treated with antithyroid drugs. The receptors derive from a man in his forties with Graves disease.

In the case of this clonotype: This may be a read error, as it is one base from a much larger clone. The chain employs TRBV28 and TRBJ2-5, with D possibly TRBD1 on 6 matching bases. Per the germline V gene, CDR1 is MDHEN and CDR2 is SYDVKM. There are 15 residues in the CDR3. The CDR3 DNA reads TGTACCAGCAGTGGGACCGGGACATACCAAGAGACCCAGTACTTC. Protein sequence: CTSSGTGTYQETQYF.

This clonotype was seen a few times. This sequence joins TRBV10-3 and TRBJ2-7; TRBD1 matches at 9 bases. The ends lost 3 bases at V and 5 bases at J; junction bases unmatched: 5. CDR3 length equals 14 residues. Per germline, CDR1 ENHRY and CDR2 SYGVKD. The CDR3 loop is CAISDPTGGDEQYF. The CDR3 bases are TGTGCCATCAGTGACCCTACAGGGGGCGACGAGCAGTACTTC.

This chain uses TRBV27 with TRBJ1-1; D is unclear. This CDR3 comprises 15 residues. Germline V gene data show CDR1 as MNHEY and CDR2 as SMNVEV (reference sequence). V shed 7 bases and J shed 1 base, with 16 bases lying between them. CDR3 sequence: CASTPQHLGNTEAFF. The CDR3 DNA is TGTGCCAGCACCCCCCAACACTTGGGGAACACTGAAGCTTTCTTT.

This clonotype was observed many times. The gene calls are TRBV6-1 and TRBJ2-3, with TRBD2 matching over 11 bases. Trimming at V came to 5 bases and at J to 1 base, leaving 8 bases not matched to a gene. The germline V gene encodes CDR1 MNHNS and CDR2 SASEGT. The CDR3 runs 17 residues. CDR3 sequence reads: CASSTIGLAGRTDTQYF. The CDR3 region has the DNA TGTGCCAGCAGTACGATAGGACTAGCGGGTCGCACAGATACGCAGTATTTT.

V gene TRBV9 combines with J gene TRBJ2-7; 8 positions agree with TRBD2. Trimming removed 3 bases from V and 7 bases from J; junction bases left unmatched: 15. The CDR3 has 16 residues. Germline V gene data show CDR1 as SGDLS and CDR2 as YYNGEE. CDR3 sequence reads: CASSASRTAGVKEQYF. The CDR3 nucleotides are TGTGCCAGCAGCGCCAGTCGTACAGCGGGAGTAAAAGAGCAGTACTTC. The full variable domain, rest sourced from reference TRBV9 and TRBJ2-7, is DSGVTQTPKHLITATGQRVTLRCSPRSGDLSVYWYQQSLDQGLQFLIQYYNGEERAKGNILERFSAQQFPDLHSELNLSSLELGDSALYFCASSASRTAGVKEQYFGPGTRLTVT.

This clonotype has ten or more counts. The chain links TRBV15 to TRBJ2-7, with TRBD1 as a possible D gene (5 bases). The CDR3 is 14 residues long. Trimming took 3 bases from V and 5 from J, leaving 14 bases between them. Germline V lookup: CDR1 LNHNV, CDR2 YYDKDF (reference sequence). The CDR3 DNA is TGTGCCACCAGCAGGGAAGACAGTATCCACGAGCAGTACTTC. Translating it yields CATSREDSIHEQYF.

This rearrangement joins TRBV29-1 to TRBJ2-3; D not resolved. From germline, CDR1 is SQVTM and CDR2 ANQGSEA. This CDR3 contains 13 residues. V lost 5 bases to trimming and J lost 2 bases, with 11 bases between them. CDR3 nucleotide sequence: TGCAGCGTTCTCCCCGCAAACACAGATACGCAGTATTTT. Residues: CSVLPANTDTQYF.

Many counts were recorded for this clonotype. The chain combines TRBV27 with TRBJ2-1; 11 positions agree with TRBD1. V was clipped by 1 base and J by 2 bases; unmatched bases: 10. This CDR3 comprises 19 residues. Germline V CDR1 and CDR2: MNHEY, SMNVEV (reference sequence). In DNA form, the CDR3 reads TGTGCCAGCAGTTTATATAAGGTGCGGACAGGGGGCACCTACAATGAGCAGTTCTTC. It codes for CASSLYKVRTGGTYNEQFF.

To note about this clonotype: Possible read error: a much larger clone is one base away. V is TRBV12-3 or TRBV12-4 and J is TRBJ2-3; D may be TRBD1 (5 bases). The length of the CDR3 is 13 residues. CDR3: CAGSLSGFDGQYF. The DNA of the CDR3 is TGTGCCGGCAGTTTGTCAGGGTTCGATGGGCAGTATTTT.

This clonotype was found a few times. CDR3 protein: CASRRQSNEQYF. The CDR3 bases are TGTGCCAGCAGACGACAGTCTAACGAGCAGTACTTC. The V gene is TRBV6-1, the J gene TRBJ2-7, with TRBD1 as a possible D gene (5 bases). This CDR3 is 12 amino acids long. CDR1 MNHNS and CDR2 SASEGT come from the germline V gene. Trimming took 6 bases from V and 5 from J, leaving 11 bases between them.

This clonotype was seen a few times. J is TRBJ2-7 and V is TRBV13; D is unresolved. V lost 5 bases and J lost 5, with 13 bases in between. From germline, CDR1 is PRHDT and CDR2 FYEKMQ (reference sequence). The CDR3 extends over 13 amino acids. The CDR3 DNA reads TGTGCCAGCAGCGTATCCTACGCGGACGAGCAGTACTTC. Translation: CASSVSYADEQYF.

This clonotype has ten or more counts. In DNA, the CDR3 is TGTGCCAGCAGGAGCCAGACAGGGTCGGGGCAGTATTTT. Residues: CASRSQTGSGQYF. This sequence joins TRBV12-3 or TRBV12-4 and TRBJ2-3; 7 bases are shared with TRBD1. The CDR3 has 13 amino acids. V lost 6 bases and J lost 11; bases outside the gene matches: 11.

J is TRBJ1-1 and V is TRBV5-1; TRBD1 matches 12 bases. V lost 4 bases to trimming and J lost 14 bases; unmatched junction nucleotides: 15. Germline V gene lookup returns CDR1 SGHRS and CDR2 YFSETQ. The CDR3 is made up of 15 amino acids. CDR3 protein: CASSRSGTGGGLSFF. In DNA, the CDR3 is TGCGCCAGCAGCCGCAGCGGGACAGGGGGCGGATTGAGCTTCTTT.

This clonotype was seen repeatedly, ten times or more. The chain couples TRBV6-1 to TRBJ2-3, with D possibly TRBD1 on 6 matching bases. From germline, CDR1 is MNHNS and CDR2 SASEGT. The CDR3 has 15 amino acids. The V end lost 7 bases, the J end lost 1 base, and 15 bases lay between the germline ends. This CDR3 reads CASTPRGSGTDTQYF. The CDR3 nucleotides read TGTGCCAGCACCCCGAGGGGGTCGGGCACAGATACGCAGTATTTT.

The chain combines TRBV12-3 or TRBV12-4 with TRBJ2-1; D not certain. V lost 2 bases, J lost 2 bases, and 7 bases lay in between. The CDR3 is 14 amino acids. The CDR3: CASSLRLAYNEQFF. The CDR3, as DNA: TGTGCCAGCAGTTTACGGTTGGCCTACAATGAGCAGTTCTTC.

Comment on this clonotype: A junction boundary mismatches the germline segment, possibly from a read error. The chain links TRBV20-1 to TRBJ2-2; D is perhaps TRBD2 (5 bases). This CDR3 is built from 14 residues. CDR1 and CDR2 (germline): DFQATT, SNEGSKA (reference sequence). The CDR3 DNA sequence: TGCAGTGCTAGAAGGCAGCTAAACACCGGGGAGCTGGTTTTT. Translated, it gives CSARRQLNTGELVF.

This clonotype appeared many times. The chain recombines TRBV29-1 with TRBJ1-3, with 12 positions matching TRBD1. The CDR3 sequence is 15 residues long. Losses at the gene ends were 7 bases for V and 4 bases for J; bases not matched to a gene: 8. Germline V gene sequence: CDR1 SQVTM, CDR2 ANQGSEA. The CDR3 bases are TGCAGCGCTGCGGTGGGACAGGGGGCAGGAAACACCATATATTTT. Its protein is CSAAVGQGAGNTIYF.

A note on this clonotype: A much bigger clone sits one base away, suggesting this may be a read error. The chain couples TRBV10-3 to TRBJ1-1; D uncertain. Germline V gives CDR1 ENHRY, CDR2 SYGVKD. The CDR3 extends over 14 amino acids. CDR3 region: CAIGDEQMNTEAFF. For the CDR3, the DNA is TGTGCCATCGGTGATGAACAAATGAACACTGAAGCTTTCTTT.

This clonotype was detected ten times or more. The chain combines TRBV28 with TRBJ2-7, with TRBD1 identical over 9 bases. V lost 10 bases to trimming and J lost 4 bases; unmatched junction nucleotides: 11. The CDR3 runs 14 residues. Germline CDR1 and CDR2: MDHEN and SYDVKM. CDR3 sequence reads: CATRPGQGLYEQYF. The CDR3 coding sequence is TGTGCCACCCGCCCGGGACAGGGACTATACGAGCAGTACTTC.

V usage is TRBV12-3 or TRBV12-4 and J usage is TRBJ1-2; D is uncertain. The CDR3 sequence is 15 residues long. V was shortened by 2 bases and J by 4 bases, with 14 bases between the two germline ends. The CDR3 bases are TGTGCCAGCAGTTTAAGAAGCTCCTGGGTCTATGGCTACACCTTC. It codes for CASSLRSSWVYGYTF.

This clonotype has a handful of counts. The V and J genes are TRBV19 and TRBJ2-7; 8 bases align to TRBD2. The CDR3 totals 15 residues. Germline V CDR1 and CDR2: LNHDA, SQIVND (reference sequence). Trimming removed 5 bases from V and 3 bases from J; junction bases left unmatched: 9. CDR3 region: CASSDSWTSSYEQYF. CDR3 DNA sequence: TGTGCCAGTAGTGACTCGTGGACTAGCAGCTACGAGCAGTACTTC.